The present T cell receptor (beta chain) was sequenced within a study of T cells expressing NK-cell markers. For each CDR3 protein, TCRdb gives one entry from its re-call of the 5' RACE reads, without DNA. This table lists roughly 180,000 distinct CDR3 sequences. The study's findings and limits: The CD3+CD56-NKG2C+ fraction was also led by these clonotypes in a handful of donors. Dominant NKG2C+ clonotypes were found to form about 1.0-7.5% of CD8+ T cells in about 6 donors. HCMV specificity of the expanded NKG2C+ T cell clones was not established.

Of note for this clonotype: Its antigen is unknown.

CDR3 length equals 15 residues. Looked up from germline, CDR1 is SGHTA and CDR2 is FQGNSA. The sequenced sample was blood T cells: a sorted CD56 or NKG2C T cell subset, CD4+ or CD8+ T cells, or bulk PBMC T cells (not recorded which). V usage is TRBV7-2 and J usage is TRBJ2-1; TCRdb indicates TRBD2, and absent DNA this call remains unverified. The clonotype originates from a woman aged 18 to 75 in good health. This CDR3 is CASSLLSGGGDEQFF.